Below, 14 T cell receptor beta chains from the same sample are listed, as sequenced in a study of shared clonotypes between healthy human individuals. Sequenced by immunoSEQ multiplex PCR; TCRdb stores in-frame clones only, minus some. This sample carries 400,000 to 500,000 clones, approximately 80% of them seen once, and the ten largest clones take 13%. The material sequenced was PBMCs. Source of these receptors: a woman in her forties in good health. Some clones in this sample may be carry-over from other donors' samples.

This chain connects TRBV27 to TRBJ2-6, with TRBD1 matching 7 bases. The junction had 5 bases not matched to a gene; V was cut back by 5 bases and J by 4 bases. CDR3 size: 15 residues. Germline values: CDR1 MNHEY, CDR2 SMNVEV (reference sequence). CDR3 DNA: TGTGCCAGCAGTATAACAGGGGCCGGGGCCAACGTCCTGACTTTC. Encoded protein: CASSITGAGANVLTF.

The rearrangement links TRBV25-1 to TRBJ2-5; possibly TRBD1 or TRBD2 for D (5 bases each). CDR3 length: 16 amino acids. Deletions cut 1 base from V and 3 bases from J, with 15 bases between. Germline CDR1 and CDR2: MGHDK and SYGVNS. This CDR3 is CASSESGTFREETQYF. In DNA form, the CDR3 reads TGTGCCAGCAGTGAATCCGGGACCTTCCGAGAAGAGACCCAGTACTTC.

The chain uses TRBV19 and TRBJ2-1; D ambiguous. The CDR3 covers 11 residues. CDR1 and CDR2 from the germline V gene are LNHDA and SQIVND (reference sequence). V was pared by 3 bases and J by 15 bases, with 12 bases between. The chain's CDR3 is CASSIGALGFF. The DNA for the CDR3 is TGTGCCAGTAGTATTGGCGCCCTCGGGTTCTTC.

This rearrangement joins TRBV29-1 to TRBJ1-1, with D perhaps TRBD1 (6 bases). The CDR3 length is 15 residues. The germline V and J ends were trimmed by 1 base and 1 base, with 13 bases remaining between them. Germline V CDR1 and CDR2: SQVTM, ANQGSEA. The CDR3 region has the DNA TGCAGCGTTGAAGCCGACAGGAGTAAGAACACTGAAGCTTTCTTT. Protein product: CSVEADRSKNTEAFF.

The rearrangement joins TRBV19 to TRBJ1-5, with D hard to call. With 10 bases removed from V and 6 bases from J, the gap between germline ends came to 16 bases. Germline V gives CDR1 LNHDA, CDR2 SQIVND (reference sequence). CDR3 length: 13 residues. Here the CDR3 DNA reads TGTGCCACGGGCCCGTCCCTTATTCAGCCCCAGCATTTT. It encodes CATGPSLIQPQHF.

Note on this clone: The junction does not match germline at one end; this may be a read error. Within the sample, other DNA sequences also encode this same CDR3. The rearrangement links TRBV18 to TRBJ2-7, with D unclear. This CDR3 has 13 amino acids. CDR1 is KGHSH, CDR2 LQKENI, per germline. The CDR3 DNA follows: TGTGCCAGCTCGCCACTGGGTCCCTACGAGCAGTACTTC. Residues: CASSPLGPYEQYF.

The genes are TRBV9 and TRBJ1-2; the D gene is possibly TRBD1 (6 bases). The CDR3 has 16 amino acids. Germline V lookup: CDR1 SGDLS, CDR2 YYNGEE. Trimming removed 0 bases from V and 4 bases from J, with 16 bases in between. The CDR3 spells CASSVVGQKPLYGYTF. CDR3 bases: TGTGCCAGCAGCGTAGTGGGACAAAAGCCCCTCTATGGCTACACCTTC.

This chain links TRBV2 with TRBJ2-5; 10 nucleotides line up with TRBD2. The J call could be wrong; TRBJ2-7 is a better fit for the DNA end. The CDR3 contains 15 residues. Germline assignment: CDR1 SNHLY and CDR2 FYNNEI. In nucleotides, the CDR3 is TGTGCCAGCAGTGGTGACAGCGGGAGGGCCGACGAGCAGTACTTC. The encoded protein is CASSGDSGRADEQYF.

V is TRBV2 and J is TRBJ2-1; TRBD2 aligns across 11 bases. With V trimmed by 4 bases and J by 4 bases, 9 bases remained unmatched. The CDR3 sequence is 17 residues long. CDR1 and CDR2 (germline): SNHLY, FYNNEI. The CDR3 DNA follows: TGTGCCAGCAGTGTATCTGGTCCTAGCGGGAGGTACAATGAGCAGTTCTTC. Protein sequence: CASSVSGPSGRYNEQFF.

This chain links TRBV30 with TRBJ1-6, with D unresolved. Trimming cost V 0 bases and J 13 bases, with 10 bases left between them. The CDR3 spans 12 residues. CDR1 GTSNPN and CDR2 SVGIG come from the germline V gene (reference sequence). CDR3 protein: CAWSVGPGPLHF. The CDR3 DNA follows: TGTGCCTGGAGTGTAGGGCCAGGCCCCCTCCACTTT.

V and J are TRBV2 and TRBJ1-6; D perhaps matches TRBD1 (5 bases). Trimming pared 2 bases from V and 7 bases from J, leaving 6 bases between. CDR3 length: 13 residues. Germline CDR1 SNHLY, CDR2 FYNNEI. As DNA, the CDR3 is TGTGCCAGCAGTGAAAAGGGGAATTCACCCCTCCACTTT. As protein: CASSEKGNSPLHF.

Remarks on this clone: The sample has other DNA sequences that encode this CDR3 too. V is TRBV6-1 and J is TRBJ2-1; possibly TRBD2 for D (6 bases). Trimming removed 0 bases at V and 4 bases at J, with 7 bases between. CDR1 MNHNS and CDR2 SASEGT come from the germline V gene. The CDR3 is 14 amino acids. The CDR3 DNA sequence: TGTGCCAGCAGTGAAGCTGGAGGGTACAATGAGCAGTTCTTC. As protein: CASSEAGGYNEQFF.

The genes are TRBV18 and TRBJ2-7; 8 bases line up with TRBD2. In germline, CDR1 is KGHSH, CDR2 LQKENI. Trimming took 6 bases from V and 0 from J; bases not matched to a gene: 7. The CDR3 has 15 residues. CDR3 sequence: CASSAGGGSSYEQYF. The CDR3 region has the DNA TGTGCCAGCTCCGCGGGGGGAGGAAGCTCCTACGAGCAGTACTTC.

This clone has just a few counts. This chain joins TRBV9 and TRBJ2-2; D is undetermined. Trimming took 4 bases from V and 4 from J, leaving 11 bases between them. Looked up from germline, CDR1 is SGDLS and CDR2 is YYNGEE. The CDR3 runs to 14 residues. CDR3 nucleotides: TGTGCCAGCAGCATGGAACTATCCACCGGGGAGCTGTTTTTT. It translates to CASSMELSTGELFF.